A single sample is the source of the 7 T cell receptor beta chains below, sequenced in a study of blood T cell repertoires in COVID-19. Sequencing used immunoSEQ multiplex PCR; TCRdb keeps in-frame clones, though not all of them. The table lists approximately 290,000 clones, about 85% of them singletons. Sequences were obtained from peripheral blood. All receptors come from a man younger than 35 with active or convalescent COVID-19.

This clone was counted between two and nine times. The V call is TRBV7-8, the J call TRBJ2-7; D is possibly TRBD2 (5 bases). Germline V gene data show CDR1 as SGHVS and CDR2 as FQNEAQ. Trimming removed 0 bases at V and 3 bases at J, with 12 bases between. The CDR3 covers 15 residues. The CDR3, as DNA: TGTGCCAGCAGCTTAGCGGGGAGAGGAATCTACGAGCAGTACTTC. Its translation: CASSLAGRGIYEQYF.

This chain uses TRBV5-8 with TRBJ2-6, with 9 positions matching TRBD1. J gave up 0 bases and V 4 bases, and 5 bases lay outside the gene matches. Germline CDR1 reads SGHTS; CDR2 reads YDEGEE. The CDR3 is 17 amino acids. CDR3 amino acids: CASSVDRGVSGANVLTF. The CDR3 nucleotides are TGTGCCAGCAGCGTAGACAGGGGGGTCTCTGGGGCCAACGTCCTGACTTTC.

The chain carries TRBV27 and TRBJ2-1; 7 bases fit TRBD1. The CDR3 has 14 amino acids. V was pared by 5 bases and J by 4 bases, with 5 bases of the junction left unmatched. CDR1 is MNHEY, CDR2 SMNVEV, per germline (reference sequence). The CDR3 loop is CASSLGTAYNEQFF. CDR3 coding DNA: TGTGCCAGCAGTCTCGGGACAGCGTACAATGAGCAGTTCTTC.

The gene calls are TRBV6-4 and TRBJ2-3; D is perhaps TRBD1 (5 bases). V lost 7 bases and J 0 bases, leaving 14 bases between the germline ends. The germline CDR1 and CDR2 sequences are MRHNA and SNTAGT. This CDR3 contains 15 residues. CDR3 region: CASKRGKPSTDTQYF. The CDR3 DNA reads as TGTGCCAGCAAAAGGGGCAAACCTAGCACAGATACGCAGTATTTT.

This chain uses TRBV10-3 with TRBJ1-2, with 10 bases identical to TRBD1. V shed 8 bases and J 7 bases; nucleotides not matched to a gene: 13. Germline-derived CDR1 and CDR2 are ENHRY and SYGVKD. This CDR3 region has 15 residues. In nucleotides, the CDR3 is TGTGCCATCGCGAGACAGGGGGCGGTTGATGGTGGCTACACCTTC. Its protein is CAIARQGAVDGGYTF.

The rearrangement joins TRBV19 to TRBJ2-4; TRBD1 matches 12 bases. The CDR3 contains 18 residues. The trim removed 1 base at V and 6 bases at J, leaving 10 bases unmatched. CDR1 and CDR2 from the germline V gene are LNHDA and SQIVND (reference sequence). The CDR3 spells CASSIGRDRGLEGNIQYF. CDR3 nucleotide sequence: TGTGCCAGTAGTATAGGCCGGGACAGGGGGCTTGAGGGAAACATTCAGTACTTC.

This chain's CDR3 is CASSSFLGRESSYNEQFF. As DNA, the CDR3 is TGTGCCAGCAGTTCATTCTTGGGACGGGAGAGCTCCTACAATGAGCAGTTCTTC. The V gene is TRBV27, the J gene TRBJ2-1, with D perhaps TRBD2 (6 bases). Germline-derived CDR1 and CDR2 are MNHEY and SMNVEV (reference sequence). The CDR3 is 18 amino acids. The V end lost 4 bases, the J end lost 0 bases, and 19 bases lay between the germline ends.